One and the same sample provided the 17 T cell receptor beta chains below, sequenced in a study of PD-1 blockade in classical Hodgkin lymphoma (dated by TCRdb to between 2020 and 2021). Libraries came from the immunoSEQ multiplex PCR assay. TCRdb obtained this table from immuneACCESS and retained in-frame rearrangements with V and J assigned. These tables miss some clones; where compared with another copy, unresolved V genes account for less than half of the shortfall, and the remainder is unexplained. The sample profile shows some 84,000 clones; approximately 91% of them were found once. The ten largest clones capture roughly 3% of the sample. The meaning of the sample's time point label: cycle 2 day 1 (C2D1) of nivolumab. Every trial patient had relapsed following autologous stem cell transplantation, and prior brentuximab vedotin exposure was what differed among cohorts A, B and C. The sample here was peripheral blood mononuclear cells (PBMCs), taken before the second cycle of nivolumab. These receptors were taken from a human donor with classical Hodgkin lymphoma.

The chain has TRBV2 and TRBJ2-3, with a weak D call TRBD2 (6 bases). CDR1 is SNHLY and CDR2 is FYNNEI in the germline V gene. The CDR3 spans 13 residues. CDR3 in amino acids: CGVGDSRTDTQYF. The CDR3 DNA follows: TGTGGGGTAGGGGACTCCCGCACAGATACGCAGTATTTT.

The V gene is TRBV10-1, the J gene TRBJ1-4; no definite D call. Between the trimmed V and J ends, which lost 3 bases and 4 bases, there was a span of 9 bases. CDR1 is WNHNN, CDR2 SYGVQD, per germline (reference sequence). This CDR3 contains 14 residues. The CDR3 reads CASSDVIDNEKLFF. Written as DNA, the CDR3 is TGCGCCAGCAGTGATGTAATCGATAATGAAAAACTGTTTTTT.

This rearrangement joins TRBV28 to TRBJ2-1; 12 nucleotides line up with TRBD2. V lost 0 bases and J lost 8; bases outside the gene matches: 5. The germline gives CDR1 MDHEN, CDR2 SYDVKM. This CDR3 is 16 amino acids long. CDR3 loop: CASSLWASGRGDEQFF. In DNA form, the CDR3 reads TGTGCCAGCAGTTTATGGGCTAGCGGGAGGGGGGATGAGCAGTTCTTC.

CDR3 bases: TGTGCCAGCAGCCAAGAGCGACATAGCTCCTACGAGCAGTACTTC. Translating it yields CASSQERHSSYEQYF. This rearrangement joins TRBV4-2 to TRBJ2-7; D uncertain. The V end lost 0 bases, the J end lost 0 bases, and 9 bases lay between the germline ends. Germline V lookup: CDR1 LGHNA, CDR2 YNFKEQ. CDR3 size: 15 residues.

This clone was seen a handful of times. The chain uses TRBV28 and TRBJ1-4, with 8 positions matching TRBD1. V trimming: 2 bases; J trimming: 8 bases; junction bases outside the gene matches: 4. This CDR3 spans 14 amino acids. CDR1 MDHEN and CDR2 SYDVKM come from the germline V gene. The CDR3 here is CASSLRTGSEKLFF. The CDR3 region has the DNA TGTGCCAGCAGTTTAAGGACAGGGAGCGAAAAACTGTTTTTT.

The CDR3 spells CASSQEYRAVSGNTIYF. The CDR3 DNA is TGTGCCAGCAGCCAAGAGTACCGGGCAGTCTCTGGAAACACCATATATTTT. V is TRBV14 and J is TRBJ1-3; D is unresolved. With 0 bases removed from V and 0 bases from J, the gap between germline ends came to 12 bases. Germline CDR1 and CDR2: SGHDN and FVKESK. CDR3 length: 17 residues.

The V and J genes are TRBV6-6 and TRBJ1-1, with 9 bases identical to TRBD1. J lost 6 bases, V lost 5 bases, and 10 bases had no gene match. The CDR3 spans 15 residues. Germline V gene data show CDR1 as MNHNY and CDR2 as SVGAGI (reference sequence). CDR3 loop: CASSPSGTGKSEAFF. DNA of the CDR3: TGTGCCAGCAGTCCCTCCGGGACAGGGAAATCTGAAGCTTTCTTT.

The chain recombines TRBV9 with TRBJ2-3; D is unclear. CDR3 length equals 16 residues. Trimming took 4 bases from V and 11 from J, leaving 26 bases between them. Germline CDR1 and CDR2: SGDLS and YYNGEE. CDR3 region: CASSPLELHVSLKQYF. CDR3 DNA sequence: TGTGCCAGCAGCCCGCTAGAACTGCACGTTTCACTAAAGCAGTATTTT.

Remarks on this clone: At one of its ends the junction is not consistent with the germline gene, which may arise from a read error. The chain uses TRBV27 and TRBJ1-2; D call uncertain. This CDR3 spans 13 amino acids. CDR1 is MNHEY and CDR2 is SMNVEV in the germline V gene (reference sequence). CDR3 DNA: TGTGCCAGCGGTTTTCGGGCGGGGAATGGCTACACCTTC. Its translation: CASGFRAGNGYTF.

The V gene is TRBV13, the J gene TRBJ2-7; TRBD2 matches at 7 bases. Per the germline V gene, CDR1 is PRHDT and CDR2 is FYEKMQ (reference sequence). With 0 bases clipped from V and 2 bases from J, the junction kept 7 bases outside the gene matches. The CDR3 loop spans 16 amino acids. The CDR3 sequence: CASSLGGGRPAYEQYF. The CDR3 coding sequence is TGTGCCAGCAGCTTAGGGGGCGGGAGACCTGCCTACGAGCAGTACTTC.

For the CDR3, the DNA is TGTGCCTGGAGTGTGGGGACAGGGACCTACGAGCAGTACTTC. It translates to CAWSVGTGTYEQYF. The V call is TRBV30, the J call TRBJ2-7; TRBD1 matches at 9 bases. The CDR3 loop spans 14 amino acids. Per the germline V gene, CDR1 is GTSNPN and CDR2 is SVGIG (reference sequence). V was clipped by 0 bases and J by 2 bases; unmatched bases: 2.

The rearrangement links TRBV11-1 to TRBJ2-5; 7 bases fit TRBD1. V shed 6 bases and J 4 bases; nucleotides not matched to a gene: 2. Germline V CDR1 and CDR2: SGHAT, FQDESV (reference sequence). The CDR3 is made up of 12 amino acids. DNA of the CDR3: TGTGCCAGCAGGGCAGGGGGAGAGACCCAGTACTTC. Protein sequence: CASRAGGETQYF.

Here the CDR3 DNA reads TGCGCCAGCAGCCCCGGGACAGCTAATCAGCCCCAGCATTTT. Protein: CASSPGTANQPQHF. The J gene is TRBJ1-5, the V gene TRBV4-1; 7 nucleotides align to TRBD1. Trimming cost V 4 bases and J 4 bases; bases outside gene matches: 4. Germline CDR1 and CDR2: MGHRA and YSYEKL. The CDR3 sequence is 14 residues long.

The rearrangement joins TRBV14 to TRBJ2-7, with D possibly being TRBD1 (6 bases). Germline CDR1 SGHDN, CDR2 FVKESK. CDR3 length: 14 amino acids. Between the trimmed V and J ends, which lost 1 base and 3 bases, there was a span of 10 bases. The DNA for the CDR3 is TGTGCCAGCAGCCAAGGGACAGCCTACTACGAGCAGTACTTC. This codes for CASSQGTAYYEQYF.

This clone has just one count. The V gene is TRBV18, the J gene TRBJ1-3; D remains ambiguous. Germline V gene data show CDR1 as KGHSH and CDR2 as LQKENI. The CDR3 consists of 17 residues. V lost 2 bases and J lost 0, with 14 bases in between. The CDR3 region has the DNA TGTGCCAGCTCACCATCTATCACCACAGCCTCTGGAAACACCATATATTTT. Translating gives CASSPSITTASGNTIYF.

This chain joins TRBV30 and TRBJ1-4, with D possibly TRBD1 on 6 matching bases. Germline assignment: CDR1 GTSNPN and CDR2 SVGIG (reference sequence). The germline V and J ends were trimmed by 2 bases and 7 bases, with 17 bases remaining between them. The CDR3 loop spans 15 amino acids. CDR3 nucleotide sequence: TGTGCCTGGAGTCCGGGGGCAGGGGTTAGTGAAAAACTGTTTTTT. This gives the protein CAWSPGAGVSEKLFF.

This chain uses TRBV5-6 with TRBJ1-2, with 7 positions matching TRBD1. From germline, CDR1 is SGHDT and CDR2 YYEEEE. The CDR3 spans 15 residues. The V gene end was trimmed by 3 bases and the J gene end by 7 bases; junction bases not matched to a gene: 12. This CDR3 is CASSSQGGAIRGYTF. In DNA, the CDR3 is TGTGCCAGCAGCTCCCAGGGGGGCGCAATTCGTGGCTACACCTTC. The full variable domain, its missing parts supplied by reference TRBV5-6 and TRBJ1-2, is DAGVTQSPTHLIKTRGQQVTLRCSPKSGHDTVSWYQQALGQGPQFIFQYYEEEERQRGNFPDRFSGHQFPNYSSELNVNALLLGDSALYLCASSSQGGAIRGYTFGSGTRLTVV.